These T cell receptor beta chains were read from a single sample in a study of T cell responses to AZD1222 COVID-19 vaccine. The assay was immunoSEQ multiplex PCR, and TCRdb's table has in-frame clones only and misses some. The sample has roughly 140,000 clones, 91% seen once. The sample was peripheral blood, taken on day 0 of AZD1222 vaccination. The origin of the receptors is an adult in good health. Each CDR3 is given with its conserved first and last residue. The D gene is left open where the match is weak. Size is stated for part of the rows, as once, few or many counts, or as a class when the clone is expanded.

J: TRBJ2-3; V: TRBV7-6; D: -; size: -; CDR3: CASSRLGPLAVTDTQYF; DNA: TGTGCCAGCAGCCGCCTCGGCCCTTTAGCGGTCACAGATACGCAGTATTTT
J: TRBJ2-2; V: TRBV19; D: TRBD1; size: once; CDR3: CASSLATGDTGELFF; DNA: TGTGCCAGTAGCCTGGCGACAGGGGACACCGGGGAGCTGTTTTTT
J: TRBJ2-1; V: TRBV28; D: TRBD2; size: -; CDR3: CACMTSGVYNEQFF; DNA: TGTGCCTGCATGACTAGCGGGGTTTACAATGAGCAGTTCTTC
J: TRBJ2-5; V: TRBV5-5; D: -; size: -; CDR3: CASSLGVGEGTQYF; DNA: TGTGCCAGCAGCTTGGGGGTAGGGGAAGGGACCCAGTACTTC
J: TRBJ2-2; V: TRBV7-9; D: TRBD2; size: -; CDR3: CASSFPSIAGPRTGELFF; DNA: TGTGCCAGCAGCTTTCCTAGTATAGCGGGACCGAGAACCGGGGAGCTGTTTTTT
J: TRBJ1-2; V: TRBV28; D: -; size: -; CDR3: CASRTPGRQYGYTF; DNA: TGTGCCAGCAGAACACCGGGACGACAATATGGCTACACCTTC
J: TRBJ2-1; V: TRBV28; D: -; size: -; CDR3: CASNPETGSSYNEQFF; DNA: TGTGCCAGCAACCCAGAGACAGGAAGCTCCTACAATGAGCAGTTCTTC
J: TRBJ2-1; V: TRBV5-1; D: TRBD2; size: -; CDR3: CALRSGGGVYNEQFF; DNA: TGCGCCTTACGTAGCGGGGGCGGGGTTTACAATGAGCAGTTCTTC
J: TRBJ2-1; V: TRBV15; D: -; size: -; CDR3: CATSRDLGDEQFF; DNA: TGTGCCACCAGCAGAGATTTAGGGGATGAGCAGTTCTTC
J: TRBJ1-6; V: TRBV18; D: TRBD1; size: once; CDR3: CASSAGQGAVSPLHF; DNA: TGTGCCAGCTCCGCCGGACAGGGAGCTGTTTCACCCCTCCACTTT
J: TRBJ1-6; V: TRBV28; D: -; size: -; CDR3: CASSPLALRRNSPLHF; DNA: TGTGCCAGCAGTCCCCTTGCGCTACGAAGGAATTCACCCCTCCACTTT
J: TRBJ1-2; V: TRBV5-1; D: -; size: -; CDR3: CASSLGDGGGYTF; DNA: TGCGCCAGCAGCTTGGGGGACGGCGGGGGCTACACCTTC
J: TRBJ1-2; V: TRBV19; D: -; size: few; CDR3: CASSTMTEPNTYGYTF; DNA: TGTGCCAGTAGTACCATGACAGAACCCAATACCTATGGCTACACCTTC
J: TRBJ2-3; V: TRBV5-4; D: -; size: -; CDR3: CASSSGPTSTDTQYF; DNA: TGTGCCAGCAGCTCCGGTCCCACTAGCACAGATACGCAGTATTTT
J: TRBJ1-5; V: TRBV6-5; D: TRBD1; size: -; CDR3: CASSYGQGGNQPQHF; DNA: TGTGCCAGCAGTTACGGACAGGGTGGAAATCAGCCCCAGCATTTT
J: TRBJ1-1; V: TRBV28; D: TRBD1; size: -; CDR3: CASSLVTQGAQGTEAFF; DNA: TGTGCCAGCAGTTTGGTGACCCAGGGGGCGCAGGGAACTGAAGCTTTCTTT
J: TRBJ2-1; V: TRBV28; D: -; size: -; CDR3: CASSFAQGASGYLYNEQFF; DNA: TGTGCCAGCAGTTTCGCCCAGGGGGCTAGCGGGTATTTATACAATGAGCAGTTCTTC
J: TRBJ1-1; V: TRBV25-1; D: -; size: -; CDR3: CASSEGRNTEAFF; DNA: TGTGCCAGCAGTGAGGGGCGGAACACTGAAGCTTTCTTT
J: TRBJ1-2; V: TRBV5-8; D: TRBD1; size: -; CDR3: CASSYRPQGARGGYTF; DNA: TGTGCCAGCAGCTACCGCCCACAGGGGGCGCGGGGTGGCTACACCTTC
J: TRBJ1-5; V: TRBV6-1; D: -; size: -; CDR3: CASREERGFSNQPQHF; DNA: TGTGCCAGCAGAGAAGAGAGGGGTTTTAGCAATCAGCCCCAGCATTTT
J: TRBJ1-5; V: TRBV18; D: -; size: -; CDR3: CASRPGDGSNQPQHF; DNA: TGTGCCAGCAGGCCTGGGGATGGTAGCAATCAGCCCCAGCATTTT
J: TRBJ2-3; V: TRBV13; D: -; size: -; CDR3: CASSLGAAPDTQYF; DNA: TGTGCCAGCAGCTTAGGGGCAGCCCCAGATACGCAGTATTTT
J: TRBJ2-7; V: TRBV5-4; D: TRBD1; size: -; CDR3: CASSWDRDYEQYF; DNA: TGTGCCAGCAGCTGGGACAGAGACTACGAGCAGTACTTC
J: TRBJ2-1; V: TRBV3-1/TRBV3-2; D: -; size: -; CDR3: CASSQGSYNEQFF; DNA: TGTGCCAGCAGCCAAGGGAGTTACAATGAGCAGTTCTTC
J: TRBJ2-4; V: TRBV18; D: -; size: -; CDR3: CASSHSREDIQYF; DNA: TGTGCCAGCTCACACTCCCGAGAGGACATTCAGTACTTC
J: TRBJ2-1; V: TRBV11-3; D: TRBD2; size: once; CDR3: CASSLASGRGNEQFF; DNA: TGTGCCAGCAGCTTAGCTAGCGGGAGGGGAAATGAGCAGTTCTTC
J: TRBJ2-7; V: TRBV5-1; D: -; size: -; CDR3: CASSYGQSYEQYF; DNA: TGCGCCAGCAGCTACGGACAGTCCTACGAGCAGTACTTC
J: TRBJ2-1; V: TRBV9; D: TRBD1; size: -; CDR3: CASSGTGGYNEQFF; DNA: TGTGCCAGCAGCGGGACAGGGGGCTACAATGAGCAGTTCTTC
J: TRBJ2-5; V: TRBV9; D: -; size: -; CDR3: CASSVGGSAQETQYF; DNA: TGTGCCAGCAGCGTAGGTGGTAGCGCTCAAGAGACCCAGTACTTC
J: TRBJ2-5; V: TRBV19; D: TRBD1; size: few; CDR3: CASSATGGGMETQYF; DNA: TGTGCCAGTAGTGCTACAGGGGGTGGGATGGAGACCCAGTACTTC
J: TRBJ1-4; V: TRBV10-3; D: -; size: -; CDR3: CAISETGATNEKLFF; DNA: TGTGCCATCAGTGAGACGGGGGCAACTAATGAAAAACTGTTTTTT
J: TRBJ2-7; V: TRBV27; D: -; size: -; CDR3: CASSSTTLTQQYF; DNA: TGTGCCAGCAGTTCTACGACCCTTACGCAGCAGTACTTC
J: TRBJ1-3; V: TRBV15; D: TRBD1; size: -; CDR3: CATSRDRGVGTIYF; DNA: TGTGCCACCAGCAGGGACAGGGGAGTTGGCACCATATATTTT
J: TRBJ1-5; V: TRBV25-1; D: -; size: once; CDR3: CASSEGAAGPGNQPQHF; DNA: TGTGCCAGCAGTGAAGGAGCGGCAGGACCAGGCAATCAGCCCCAGCATTTT
J: TRBJ2-5; V: TRBV7-9; D: TRBD1; size: -; CDR3: CASSRQGGAETQYF; DNA: TGTGCCAGCAGCCGACAGGGGGGCGCGGAGACCCAGTACTTC
J: TRBJ2-1; V: TRBV7-9; D: TRBD2; size: -; CDR3: CASASRRTSGTYNEQFF; DNA: TGTGCCAGCGCCTCCCGACGGACTAGCGGGACCTACAATGAGCAGTTCTTC